The rows below give T cell receptor beta chains drawn from one sample of a study of blood T cell repertoires in COVID-19. Assay used: immunoSEQ multiplex PCR; TCRdb lists only in-frame clones, some missing. Among approximately 97,000 clones, about 85% were seen once, and the ten largest hold about 4.5%. Source material: peripheral blood. These receptors were obtained from a man aged 60 to 69 with acute or convalescent COVID-19. Each CDR3 is given with its conserved first and last residue. D genes are given only for firm matches. Clone size is shown for a subset of rows, as once, few, many or a class of expanded clone.

abundance	d_gene	j_gene	v_gene	CDR3aa	CDR3nt
.	.	TRBJ1-1	TRBV6-2/TRBV6-3	CASSSRRAATEAFF	TGTGCCAGCAGTTCCCGCAGGGCGGCCACTGAAGCTTTCTTT
.	.	TRBJ2-7	TRBV9	CASSVGPTYEQYF	TGTGCCAGCAGCGTTGGGCCCACCTACGAGCAGTACTTC
.	TRBD2	TRBJ2-2	TRBV27	CASSPSTGLAGQVAGELFF	TGTGCCAGCAGCCCCAGCACGGGACTAGCGGGGCAAGTGGCCGGGGAGCTGTTTTTT
.	.	TRBJ1-2	TRBV4-3	CASSQDVQGEINYGYTF	TGCGCCAGCAGCCAAGATGTCCAGGGTGAGATTAACTATGGCTACACCTTC
.	TRBD2	TRBJ2-3	TRBV4-2	CASSQDSASGPATQYF	TGTGCCAGCAGCCAAGATAGTGCTAGCGGCCCCGCTACGCAGTATTTT
.	TRBD1	TRBJ2-1	TRBV5-6	CASRQGPRSYNEQFF	TGTGCCAGTAGACAGGGCCCTAGATCCTACAATGAGCAGTTCTTC
.	.	TRBJ1-2	TRBV6-2/TRBV6-3	CASSYGHRAGYGYTF	TGTGCCAGCAGTTACGGACACAGGGCCGGCTATGGCTACACCTTC
many	.	TRBJ1-1	TRBV19	CASSREDWTEAFF	TGTGCCAGTAGTAGAGAGGACTGGACTGAAGCTTTCTTT
.	TRBD1	TRBJ2-7	TRBV7-9	CASSSTSRDSYEQYF	TGTGCCAGCAGCTCAACGTCCCGGGACAGTTACGAGCAGTACTTC
.	.	TRBJ1-1	TRBV15	CATSRDRVNTEAFF	TGTGCCACCAGCAGAGACAGGGTGAACACTGAAGCTTTCTTT